Below are 5 T cell receptor beta chains sequenced from a single sample in a study of T cell responses to AZD1222 COVID-19 vaccine. Sequenced by immunoSEQ multiplex PCR; TCRdb stores in-frame clones only, minus some. The sample lists approximately 140,000 clones, about 92% occurring once. The material sequenced was peripheral blood, taken on day 0 of AZD1222 vaccination. These receptor sequences come from an adult in good health.

The V gene is TRBV11-3, the J gene TRBJ1-5; 9 bases line up with TRBD1. The V gene's germline CDR1 is SGHNT and CDR2 YENEEA. V gave up 3 bases and J gave up 0 bases; unmatched junction bases: 3. This CDR3 comprises 16 residues. The CDR3 protein is CASSFGQGSSNQPQHF. The CDR3 DNA reads TGTGCCAGCAGCTTTGGACAGGGGTCTAGCAATCAGCCCCAGCATTTT.

Notes on this clone: Distinct nucleotide sequences in the sample also encode this CDR3. This chain links TRBV11-3 with TRBJ1-3; 9 bases are shared with TRBD1. Germline CDR1 and CDR2: SGHNT and YENEEA. Trimming removed 5 bases from V and 2 bases from J; junction bases left unmatched: 4. The CDR3 is 15 amino acids. The CDR3 DNA is TGTGCCAGCAGCCCGGGACAGGGACCTGGAAACACCATATATTTT. It is translated as CASSPGQGPGNTIYF.

V usage is TRBV19 and J usage is TRBJ1-4; a possible D gene is TRBD1 (6 bases). V gave up 2 bases and J gave up 2 bases, with 6 bases separating them. The CDR3 length is 14 residues. CDR1 and CDR2 (germline): LNHDA, SQIVND (reference sequence). CDR3 in DNA: TGTGCCAGTAGTATACAGGGGACTAATGAAAAACTGTTTTTT. Its protein product is CASSIQGTNEKLFF.

The chain couples TRBV10-3 to TRBJ1-2; D unresolved. Germline V gene lookup returns CDR1 ENHRY and CDR2 SYGVKD. The CDR3 sequence is 14 residues long. The V gene lost 0 bases and the J gene lost 10 bases, with 15 bases spanning the gap. The CDR3 spells CAISESAADPVYTF. CDR3 coding DNA: TGTGCCATCAGTGAGTCGGCGGCAGACCCAGTCTACACCTTC.

The gene calls are TRBV7-2 and TRBJ2-1, with a tentative D call TRBD2 (6 bases). Germline V gene lookup returns CDR1 SGHTA and CDR2 FQGNSA. Deletions cut 0 bases from V and 7 bases from J, with 13 bases between. CDR3 size: 15 residues. CDR3 sequence: CASSLAGREENEQFF. For the CDR3, the DNA is TGTGCCAGCAGCTTAGCAGGCAGGGAGGAGAATGAGCAGTTCTTC.